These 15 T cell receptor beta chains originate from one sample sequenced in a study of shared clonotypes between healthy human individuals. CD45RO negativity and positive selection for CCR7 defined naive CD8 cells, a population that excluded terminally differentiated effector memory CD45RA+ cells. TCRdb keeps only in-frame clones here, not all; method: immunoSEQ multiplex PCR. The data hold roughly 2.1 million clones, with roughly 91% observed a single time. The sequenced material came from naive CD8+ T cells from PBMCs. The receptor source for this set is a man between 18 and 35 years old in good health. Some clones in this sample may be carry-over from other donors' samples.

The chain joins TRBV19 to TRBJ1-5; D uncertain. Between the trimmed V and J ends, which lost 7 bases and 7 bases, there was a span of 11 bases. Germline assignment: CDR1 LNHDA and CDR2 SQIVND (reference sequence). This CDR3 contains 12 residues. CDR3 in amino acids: CASMEVGQPQHF. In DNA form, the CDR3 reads TGTGCCAGTATGGAAGTAGGACAGCCCCAGCATTTT.

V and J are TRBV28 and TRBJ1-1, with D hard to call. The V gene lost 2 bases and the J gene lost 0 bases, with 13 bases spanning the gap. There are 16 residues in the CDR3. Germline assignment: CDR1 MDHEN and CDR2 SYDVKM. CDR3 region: CASSLAVTPMNTEAFF. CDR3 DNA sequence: TGTGCCAGCAGTTTAGCGGTCACACCGATGAACACTGAAGCTTTCTTT.

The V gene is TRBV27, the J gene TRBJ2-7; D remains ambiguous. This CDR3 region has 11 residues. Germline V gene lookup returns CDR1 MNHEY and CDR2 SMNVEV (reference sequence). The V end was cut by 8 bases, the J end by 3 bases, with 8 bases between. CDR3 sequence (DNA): TGTGCCAGCGGCCTCAACTACGAGCAGTACTTC. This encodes CASGLNYEQYF.

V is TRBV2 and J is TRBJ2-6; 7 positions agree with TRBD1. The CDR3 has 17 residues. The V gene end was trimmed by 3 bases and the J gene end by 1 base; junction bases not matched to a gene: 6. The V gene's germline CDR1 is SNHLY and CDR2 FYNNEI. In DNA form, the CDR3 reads TGTGCCAGCAGTGATCTGGGACAGTTTTCTGGGGCCAACGTCCTGACTTTC. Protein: CASSDLGQFSGANVLTF.

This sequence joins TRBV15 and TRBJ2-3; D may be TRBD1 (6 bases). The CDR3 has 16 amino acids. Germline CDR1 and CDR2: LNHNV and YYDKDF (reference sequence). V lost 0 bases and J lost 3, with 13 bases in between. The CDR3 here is CATSRDGQPRTDTQYF. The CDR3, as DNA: TGTGCCACCAGCAGAGACGGACAGCCGAGAACAGATACGCAGTATTTT.

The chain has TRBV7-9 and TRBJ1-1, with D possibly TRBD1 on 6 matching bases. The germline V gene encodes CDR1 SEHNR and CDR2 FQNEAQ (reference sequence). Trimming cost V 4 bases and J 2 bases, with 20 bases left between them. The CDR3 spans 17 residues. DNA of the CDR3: TGTGCCAGCAGCTCCCACTCGGACAGAACGATCAACACTGAAGCTTTCTTT. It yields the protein CASSSHSDRTINTEAFF.

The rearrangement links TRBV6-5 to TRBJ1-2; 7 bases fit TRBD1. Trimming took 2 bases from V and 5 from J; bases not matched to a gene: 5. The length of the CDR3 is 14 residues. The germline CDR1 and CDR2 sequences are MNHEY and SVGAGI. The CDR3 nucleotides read TGTGCCAGCAGTTACCAGGGACAGTTGTATGGCTACACCTTC. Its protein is CASSYQGQLYGYTF.

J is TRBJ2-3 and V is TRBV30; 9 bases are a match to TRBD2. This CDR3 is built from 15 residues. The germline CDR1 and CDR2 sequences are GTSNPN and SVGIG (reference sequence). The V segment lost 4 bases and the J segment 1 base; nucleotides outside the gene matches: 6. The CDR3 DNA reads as TGTGCCTGGAATTCTCTAGCGGGACGCACAGATACGCAGTATTTT. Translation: CAWNSLAGRTDTQYF.

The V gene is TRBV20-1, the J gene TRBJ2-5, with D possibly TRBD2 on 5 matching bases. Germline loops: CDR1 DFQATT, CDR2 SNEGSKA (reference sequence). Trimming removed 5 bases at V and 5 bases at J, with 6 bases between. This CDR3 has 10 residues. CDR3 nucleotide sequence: TGCAGTGCTCCGGGGGAGACCCAGTACTTC. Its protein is CSAPGETQYF.

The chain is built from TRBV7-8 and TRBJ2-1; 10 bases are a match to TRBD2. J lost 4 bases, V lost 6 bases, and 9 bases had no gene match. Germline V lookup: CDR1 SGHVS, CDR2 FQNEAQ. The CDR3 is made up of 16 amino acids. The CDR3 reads CASRSLAGPRYNEQFF. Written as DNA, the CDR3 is TGTGCCAGCAGGTCACTAGCGGGACCCCGATACAATGAGCAGTTCTTC.

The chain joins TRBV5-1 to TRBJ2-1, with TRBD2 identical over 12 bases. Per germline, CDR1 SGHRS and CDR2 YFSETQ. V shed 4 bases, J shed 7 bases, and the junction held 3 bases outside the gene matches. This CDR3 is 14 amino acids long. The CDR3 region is CASSASGRANEQFF. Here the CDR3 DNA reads TGCGCCAGCAGCGCTAGCGGGAGGGCTAATGAGCAGTTCTTC.

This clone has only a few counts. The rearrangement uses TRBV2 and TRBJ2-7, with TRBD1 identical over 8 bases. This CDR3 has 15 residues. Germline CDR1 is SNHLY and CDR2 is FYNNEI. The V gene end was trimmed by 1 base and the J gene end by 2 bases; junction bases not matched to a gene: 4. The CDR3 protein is CASSEGGQGAYEQYF. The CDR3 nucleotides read TGTGCCAGCAGTGAAGGAGGACAGGGTGCCTACGAGCAGTACTTC.

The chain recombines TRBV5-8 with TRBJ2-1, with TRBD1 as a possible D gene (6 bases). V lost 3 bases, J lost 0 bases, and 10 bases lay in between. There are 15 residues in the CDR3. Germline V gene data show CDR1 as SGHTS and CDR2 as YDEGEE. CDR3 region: CASSSGVNSYNEQFF. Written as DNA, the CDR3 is TGTGCCAGCAGCTCAGGGGTAAACTCCTACAATGAGCAGTTCTTC. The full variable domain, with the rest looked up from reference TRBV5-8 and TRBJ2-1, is EAGVTQSPTHLIKTRGQQATLRCSPISGHTSVYWYQQALGLGLQFLLWYDEGEERNRGNFPPRFSGRQFPNYSSELNVNALELEDSALYLCASSSGVNSYNEQFFGPGTRLTVL.

CDR3 amino acids: CASSLFSGRAGETQYF. In nucleotides, the CDR3 is TGTGCCAGCAGTTTATTCAGCGGGAGGGCCGGCGAGACCCAGTACTTC. The chain employs TRBV28 and TRBJ2-5; 10 bases agree with TRBD2. The germline V gene has CDR1 MDHEN and CDR2 SYDVKM. Unmatched junction bases numbered 7, after V lost 1 base and J lost 5 bases. The length of the CDR3 is 16 residues.

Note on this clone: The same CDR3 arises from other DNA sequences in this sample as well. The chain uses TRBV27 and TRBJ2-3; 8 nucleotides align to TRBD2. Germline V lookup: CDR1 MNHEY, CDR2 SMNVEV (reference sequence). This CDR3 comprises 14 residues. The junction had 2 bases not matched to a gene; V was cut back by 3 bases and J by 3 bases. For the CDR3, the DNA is TGTGCCAGCAGTTTCGGGAGGGGAACAGATACGCAGTATTTT. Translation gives CASSFGRGTDTQYF.